These T cell receptor beta chains were read from a single sample in a study of CD8 T cells in Susac syndrome. MiXCR, run by TCRdb on the immunoSEQ multiplex PCR reads, gives a single entry per CDR3 protein. The data hold 130,000 or so distinct CDR3 sequences, with 90% to 95% observed a single time. Specimen: CD4+ T cells from PBMCs. These receptors came from a human donor with multiple sclerosis. Both conserved end residues are part of each CDR3.

>TRBV4-2|16
CASSQAQTSNTGELFF
>TRBV20-1|16
CSARISGRASTDTQYF
>TRBV7-9|16
CASSPRTTSVLETQYF
>TRBV11-2|16
CASSPGGRSSYNEQFF
>TRBV20-1|15
CSAVLGAARTDTQYF
>TRBV20-1|13
CSAIGDSGHGYTF
>TRBV11-1|17
CASSPSRGALAKNIQYF
>TRBV29-1|10
CSGSNTEAFF
>TRBV19|14
CASSIGGGAGEQFF
>TRBV3-1|12
CASSSDYYEQYF
>TRBV21-1|14
CASSAGTGEGEQYF
>TRBV7-2|15
CASSTKTGLTYEQYF
>TRBV2|13
CASHRDRDAEAFF
>TRBV4-3|12
CASSQGGHGYTF
>TRBV12-3/TRBV12-4|14
CASSSSIAKNIQYF
>TRBV20-1|13
CSASEGPDQPQHF
>TRBV7-9|17
CASSLEHGGSASNEQFF
>TRBV7-8|15
CASSSRDSKAYEQYF
>TRBV20-1|15
CSAREGGGGNSPLHF
>TRBV19|16
CASSGLDRGPSYEQYF
>TRBV4-3|16
CASSRSGGVNTGELFF
>TRBV20-1|13
CSAGPSGRETQYF
>TRBV30|13
CAWSSGPSGTIYF
>TRBV5-4|12
CASSRGIYEQYF
>TRBV29-1|13
CSAGDSRDNEQFF
>TRBV5-4|13
CASSPGGGQPQHF
>TRBV6-6|15
CASSYGDREGQPQHF
>TRBV9|15
CASSTSGTSYNEQFF
>TRBV14|16
CASSRLGGTGGYEQYF
>TRBV18|15
CASSLTTGVNEKLFF
>TRBV4-1|16
CASSQDQGAGANVLTF
>TRBV28|12
CASSFYYNEQFF
>TRBV15|14
CATTPGLVNNEQFF
>TRBV4-3|13
CASSQILQSGYTF
>TRBV29-1|12
CSAVQGTYEQYF
>TRBV7-6|15
CASSLGGLATDTQYF
>TRBV20-1|13
CSADLGTYNEQFF
>TRBV2|13
CASNRAENSEQYF
>TRBV14|15
CASSPQGRGNSPLHF
>TRBV20-1|16
CSARGYRGHGGNTIYF
>TRBV30|14
CAWSGQGAIYGYTF
>TRBV28|12
CASSSARAEAFF
>TRBV20-1|14
CSAGQGMFNQPQHF
>TRBV5-1|17
CASSLAKGREGKNIQYF
>TRBV3-1|13
CASSRGTFYGYTF
>TRBV7-2|14
CASSFTGERQPQHF
>TRBV29-1|16
CSVDYRDRETNYGYTF
>TRBV9|13
CASTYANTGELFF
>TRBV27|15
CASSLLRNTYNEQFF
>TRBV6-1|15
CASSEHRGLSYGYTF
>TRBV28|13
CASSLELGYEQYF
>TRBV7-9|17
CASSLGRGGGMVETQYF
>TRBV10-3|13
CAHSSPSGNTIYF
>TRBV29-1|13
CSVDSGPNQPQHF
>TRBV4-3|15
CASSQDHRGPGGYTF
>TRBV24-1|11
CATSRKGELFF
>TRBV27|18
CASTPRGLVRVDSWELFF
>TRBV7-2|15
CASRRPRSSYNEQFF